The 6 T cell receptor beta chains listed next were all sequenced from one sample in a study of vaccination effects on CD4 cells after COVID-19. Under the ViraFEST assay, PBMC were stimulated with viral peptide pools so that antigen-specific CD4+ T cells expanded. Sequencing was performed afterwards. Subsequent to less than eleven days of culture, CD4+ T cells were isolated. TCRdb's copy holds only in-frame clones and misses some; the assay was immunoSEQ multiplex PCR. The data hold 11,000 to 15,000 clones, with less than 85% observed a single time. No antigen is known for these receptors. Sequencing was performed on CD4+ T cells from PBMCs cultured with HCoV-229E spike peptides, taken before COVID-19 vaccination. Receptor source: a human donor who received a COVID-19 vaccine.

V and J are TRBV5-1 and TRBJ2-3; 9 bases map to TRBD2. The germline V gene encodes CDR1 SGHRS and CDR2 YFSETQ. The length of the CDR3 is 16 residues. V was pared by 0 bases and J by 2 bases, with 4 bases of the junction left unmatched. CDR3 bases: TGCGCCAGCAGCTTGGGGGCTAGCGGGACCACAGATACGCAGTATTTT. This translates into CASSLGASGTTDTQYF.

This chain uses TRBV5-1 with TRBJ2-7, with D unresolved. The CDR3 extends over 15 amino acids. V lost 0 bases, J lost 3 bases, and 13 bases lay in between. Germline CDR1 and CDR2: SGHRS and YFSETQ. DNA for the CDR3: TGCGCCAGCAGCTTGGGTACAGACCATATCTACGAGCAGTACTTC. It is translated as CASSLGTDHIYEQYF.

This chain links TRBV27 with TRBJ1-4; perhaps TRBD1 as D (6 bases). CDR3 length equals 18 residues. V shed 3 bases and J shed 2 bases, with 19 bases lying between them. Germline V lookup: CDR1 MNHEY, CDR2 SMNVEV (reference sequence). The CDR3 coding sequence is TGTGCCAGCAGTTTCTCCGGGACAAACAAACGGACTAATGAAAAACTGTTTTTT. Protein: CASSFSGTNKRTNEKLFF.

The J gene is TRBJ1-5, the V gene TRBV19; D gene unclear. CDR3 length: 13 residues. CDR1 is LNHDA, CDR2 SQIVND, per germline (reference sequence). V gave up 7 bases and J gave up 0 bases, with 7 bases separating them. This CDR3 reads CASNGYSNQPQHF. The CDR3 DNA reads TGTGCCAGTAACGGCTATAGCAATCAGCCCCAGCATTTT. Variable domain in full (rest from reference TRBV19 and TRBJ1-5): DGGITQSPKYLFRKEGQNVTLSCEQNLNHDAMYWYRQDPGQGLRLIYYSQIVNDFQKGDIAEGYSVSREKKESFPLTVTSAQKNPTAFYLCASNGYSNQPQHFGDGTRLSIL.

This rearrangement joins TRBV6-5 to TRBJ2-1; D might be TRBD2 (5 bases). The V end was cut by 5 bases, the J end by 4 bases, with 15 bases between. Germline values: CDR1 MNHEY, CDR2 SVGAGI. The CDR3 is 15 residues long. DNA of the CDR3: TGTGCCAGCAGTCCTGAGGGCCAGGCTTACAATGAGCAGTTCTTC. This encodes CASSPEGQAYNEQFF.

This clone appeared a single time. This chain joins TRBV7-2 and TRBJ1-1, with D perhaps TRBD1 (6 bases). The CDR3 sequence is 15 residues long. Germline V gene lookup returns CDR1 SGHTA and CDR2 FQGNSA. Trimming pared 5 bases from V and 0 bases from J, leaving 13 bases between. In DNA, the CDR3 is TGTGCCAGCAGCCCCCCCGGGACATTGAACACTGAAGCTTTCTTT. Its protein product is CASSPPGTLNTEAFF. The full variable domain, with the rest looked up from reference TRBV7-2 and TRBJ1-1, is GAGVSQSPSNKVTEKGKDVELRCDPISGHTALYWYRQSLGQGLEFLIYFQGNSAPDKSGLPSDRFSAERTGGSVSTLTIQRTQQEDSAVYLCASSPPGTLNTEAFFGQGTRLTVV.